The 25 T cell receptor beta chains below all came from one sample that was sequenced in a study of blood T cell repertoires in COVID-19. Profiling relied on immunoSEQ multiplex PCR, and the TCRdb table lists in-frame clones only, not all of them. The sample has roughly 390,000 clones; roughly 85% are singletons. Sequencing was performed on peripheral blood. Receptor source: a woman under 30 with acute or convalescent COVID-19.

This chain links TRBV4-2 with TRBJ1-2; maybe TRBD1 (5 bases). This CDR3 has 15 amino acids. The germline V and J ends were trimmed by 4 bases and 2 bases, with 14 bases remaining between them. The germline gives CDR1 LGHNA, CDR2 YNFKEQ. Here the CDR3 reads CASSRSAEGNYGYTF. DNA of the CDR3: TGTGCCAGCAGCCGATCGGCGGAGGGGAACTATGGCTACACCTTC.

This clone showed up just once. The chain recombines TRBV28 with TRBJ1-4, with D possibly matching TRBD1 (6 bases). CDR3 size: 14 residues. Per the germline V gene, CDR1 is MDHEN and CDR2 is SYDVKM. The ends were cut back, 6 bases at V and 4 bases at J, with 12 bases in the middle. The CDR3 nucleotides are TGTGCCAGCAGCCCACGACAGGTTAATGAAAAACTGTTTTTT. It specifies CASSPRQVNEKLFF.

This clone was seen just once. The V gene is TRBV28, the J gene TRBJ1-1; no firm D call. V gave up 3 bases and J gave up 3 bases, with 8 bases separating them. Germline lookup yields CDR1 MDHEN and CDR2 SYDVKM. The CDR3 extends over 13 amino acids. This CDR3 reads CASSLRSDTEAFF. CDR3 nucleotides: TGTGCCAGCAGTTTGAGGTCGGACACTGAAGCTTTCTTT.

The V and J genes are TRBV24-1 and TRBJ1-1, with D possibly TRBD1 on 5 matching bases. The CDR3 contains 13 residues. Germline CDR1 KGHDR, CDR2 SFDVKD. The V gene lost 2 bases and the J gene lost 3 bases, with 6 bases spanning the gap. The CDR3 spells CATSDSGYTEAFF. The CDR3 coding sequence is TGTGCCACCAGTGATTCAGGGTACACTGAAGCTTTCTTT.

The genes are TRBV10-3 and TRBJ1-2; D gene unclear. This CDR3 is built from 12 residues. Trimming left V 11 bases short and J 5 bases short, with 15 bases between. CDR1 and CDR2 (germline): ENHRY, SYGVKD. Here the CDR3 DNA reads TGTGCCGTAAGTCTCCTTGCGTATGGCTACACCTTC. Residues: CAVSLLAYGYTF.

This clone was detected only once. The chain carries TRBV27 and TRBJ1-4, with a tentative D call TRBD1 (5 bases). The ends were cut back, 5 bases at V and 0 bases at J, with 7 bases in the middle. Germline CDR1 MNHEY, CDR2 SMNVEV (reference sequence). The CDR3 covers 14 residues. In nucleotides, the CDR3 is TGTGCCAGCAGTCCAGGGTCAACTAATGAAAAACTGTTTTTT. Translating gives CASSPGSTNEKLFF.

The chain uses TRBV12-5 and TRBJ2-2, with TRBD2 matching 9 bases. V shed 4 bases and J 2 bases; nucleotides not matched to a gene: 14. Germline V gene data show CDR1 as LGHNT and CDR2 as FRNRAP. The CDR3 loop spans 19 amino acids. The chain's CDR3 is CASGYYPSTSGQNTGELFF. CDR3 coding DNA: TGTGCTAGTGGTTACTACCCCTCGACTAGCGGTCAAAACACCGGGGAGCTGTTTTTT.

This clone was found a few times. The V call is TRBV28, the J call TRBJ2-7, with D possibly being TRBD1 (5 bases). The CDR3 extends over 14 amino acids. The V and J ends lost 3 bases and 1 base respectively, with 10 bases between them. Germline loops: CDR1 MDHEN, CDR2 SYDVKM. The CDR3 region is CASSFMDNSYEQYF. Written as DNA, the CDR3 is TGTGCCAGCAGTTTTATGGACAATTCCTACGAGCAGTACTTC.

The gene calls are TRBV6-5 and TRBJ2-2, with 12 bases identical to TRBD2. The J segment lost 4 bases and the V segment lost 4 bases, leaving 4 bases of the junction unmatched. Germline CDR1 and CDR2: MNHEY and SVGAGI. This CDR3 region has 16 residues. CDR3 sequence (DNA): TGTGCCAGCAGTTTACTAGCGGGAGGAACCACCGGGGAGCTGTTTTTT. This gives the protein CASSLLAGGTTGELFF.

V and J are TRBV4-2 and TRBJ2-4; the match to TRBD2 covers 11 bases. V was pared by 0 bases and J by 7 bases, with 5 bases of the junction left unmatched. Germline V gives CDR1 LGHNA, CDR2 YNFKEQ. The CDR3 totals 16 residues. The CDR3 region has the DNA TGTGCCAGCAGCCAAGATGGAGCTAGCGGGGGGAACATTCAGTACTTC. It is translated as CASSQDGASGGNIQYF.

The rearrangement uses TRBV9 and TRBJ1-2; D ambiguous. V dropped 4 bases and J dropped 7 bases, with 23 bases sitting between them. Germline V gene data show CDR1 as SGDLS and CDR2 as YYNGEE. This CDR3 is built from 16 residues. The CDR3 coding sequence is TGTGCCAGCAGCCCCCGAAATACGGGGTCTTCCCGTGGCTACACCTTC. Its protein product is CASSPRNTGSSRGYTF.

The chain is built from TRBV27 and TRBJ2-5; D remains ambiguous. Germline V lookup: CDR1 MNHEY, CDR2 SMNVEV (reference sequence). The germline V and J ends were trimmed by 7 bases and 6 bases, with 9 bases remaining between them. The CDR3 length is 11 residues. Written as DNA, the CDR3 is TGTGCCAGCACCGACTGGAAGACCCAGTACTTC. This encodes CASTDWKTQYF.

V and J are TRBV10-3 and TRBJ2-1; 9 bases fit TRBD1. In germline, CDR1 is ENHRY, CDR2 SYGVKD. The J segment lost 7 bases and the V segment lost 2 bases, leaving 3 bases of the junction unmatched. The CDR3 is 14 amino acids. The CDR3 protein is CAISENRGQNEQFF. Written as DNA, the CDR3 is TGTGCCATCAGTGAGAACAGGGGGCAGAATGAGCAGTTCTTC.

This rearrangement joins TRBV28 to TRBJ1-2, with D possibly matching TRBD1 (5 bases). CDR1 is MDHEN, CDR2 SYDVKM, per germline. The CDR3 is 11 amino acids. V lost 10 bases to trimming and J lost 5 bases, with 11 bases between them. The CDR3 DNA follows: TGTGCCACCTCGACAGAATATGGCTACACCTTC. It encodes CATSTEYGYTF.

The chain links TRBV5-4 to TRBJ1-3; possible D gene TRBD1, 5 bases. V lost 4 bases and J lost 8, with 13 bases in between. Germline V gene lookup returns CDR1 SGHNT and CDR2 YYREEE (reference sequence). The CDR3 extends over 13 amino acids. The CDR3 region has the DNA TGTGCCAGCAGCCAGCATACGGGGGACACCATATATTTT. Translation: CASSQHTGDTIYF.

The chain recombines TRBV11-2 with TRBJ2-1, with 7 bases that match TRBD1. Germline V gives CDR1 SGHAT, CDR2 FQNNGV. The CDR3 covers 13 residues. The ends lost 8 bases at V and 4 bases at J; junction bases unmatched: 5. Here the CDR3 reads CASDQGVYNEQFF. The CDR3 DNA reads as TGTGCCAGCGACCAGGGGGTTTACAATGAGCAGTTCTTC.

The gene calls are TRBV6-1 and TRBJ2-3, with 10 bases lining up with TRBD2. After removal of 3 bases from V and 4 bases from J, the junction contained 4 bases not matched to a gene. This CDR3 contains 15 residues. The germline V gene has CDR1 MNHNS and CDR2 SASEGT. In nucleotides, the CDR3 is TGTGCCAGCAGTGAGAAGCGGGGGGGCGCAGATACGCAGTATTTT. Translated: CASSEKRGGADTQYF.

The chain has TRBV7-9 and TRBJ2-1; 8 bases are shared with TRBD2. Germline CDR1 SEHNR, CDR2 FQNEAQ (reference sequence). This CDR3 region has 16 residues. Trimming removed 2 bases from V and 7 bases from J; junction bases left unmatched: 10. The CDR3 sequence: CASSLSGGGSSNEQFF. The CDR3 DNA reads TGTGCCAGCAGCTTAAGCGGGGGAGGGTCAAGTAATGAGCAGTTCTTC.

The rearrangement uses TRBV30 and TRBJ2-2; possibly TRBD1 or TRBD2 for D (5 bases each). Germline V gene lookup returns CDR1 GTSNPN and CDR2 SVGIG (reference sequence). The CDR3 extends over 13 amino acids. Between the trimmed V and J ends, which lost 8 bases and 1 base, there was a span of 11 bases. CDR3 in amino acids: CAGTNRNTGELFF. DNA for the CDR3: TGTGCCGGGACCAATAGGAACACCGGGGAGCTGTTTTTT.

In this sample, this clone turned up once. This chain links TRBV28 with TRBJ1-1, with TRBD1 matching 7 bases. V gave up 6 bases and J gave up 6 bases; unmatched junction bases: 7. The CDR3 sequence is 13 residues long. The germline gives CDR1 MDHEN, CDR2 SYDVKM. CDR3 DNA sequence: TGTGCCAGCAGAAACTTCGGGACAGCTGAAGCTTTCTTT. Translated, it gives CASRNFGTAEAFF.

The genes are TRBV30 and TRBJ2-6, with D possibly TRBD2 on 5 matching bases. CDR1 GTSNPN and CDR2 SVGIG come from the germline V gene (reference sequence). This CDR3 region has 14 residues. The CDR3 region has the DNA TGTGCTTTTGGACTTGGCTCTGGGGCCAACGTCCTGACTTTC. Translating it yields CAFGLGSGANVLTF.

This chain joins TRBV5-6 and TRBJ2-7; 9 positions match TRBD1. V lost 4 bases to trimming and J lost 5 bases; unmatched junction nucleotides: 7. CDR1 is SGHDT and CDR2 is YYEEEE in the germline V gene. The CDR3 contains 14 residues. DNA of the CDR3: TGTGCCAGCAGCACGGCCGGGACAGGGAACGAGCAGTACTTC. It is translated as CASSTAGTGNEQYF. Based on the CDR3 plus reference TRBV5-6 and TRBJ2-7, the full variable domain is DAGVTQSPTHLIKTRGQQVTLRCSPKSGHDTVSWYQQALGQGPQFIFQYYEEEERQRGNFPDRFSGHQFPNYSSELNVNALLLGDSALYLCASSTAGTGNEQYFGPGTRLTVT.

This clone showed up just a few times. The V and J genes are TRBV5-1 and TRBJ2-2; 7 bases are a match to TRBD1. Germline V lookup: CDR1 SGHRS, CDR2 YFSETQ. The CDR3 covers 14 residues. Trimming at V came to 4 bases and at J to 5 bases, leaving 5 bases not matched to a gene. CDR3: CASSITQGTGELFF. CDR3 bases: TGCGCCAGCAGCATAACACAGGGGACCGGGGAGCTGTTTTTT. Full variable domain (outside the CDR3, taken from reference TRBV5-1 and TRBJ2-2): KAGVTQTPRYLIKTRGQQVTLSCSPISGHRSVSWYQQTPGQGLQFLFEYFSETQRNKGNFPGRFSGRQFSNSRSEMNVSTLELGDSALYLCASSITQGTGELFFGEGSRLTVL.

The CDR3 bases are TGTGCCAGCAGCCATCCTACCTACGAGCAGTACTTC. It codes for CASSHPTYEQYF. The chain combines TRBV4-2 with TRBJ2-7, with D uncertain. The length of the CDR3 is 12 residues. Per germline, CDR1 LGHNA and CDR2 YNFKEQ. V was trimmed by 3 bases and J by 2 bases, leaving 5 bases between them.

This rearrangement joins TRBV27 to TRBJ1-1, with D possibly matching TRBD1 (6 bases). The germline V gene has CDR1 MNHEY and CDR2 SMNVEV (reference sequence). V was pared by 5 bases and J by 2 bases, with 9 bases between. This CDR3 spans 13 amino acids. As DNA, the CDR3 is TGTGCCAGCAGTCAGGGGTTCAACACTGAAGCTTTCTTT. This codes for CASSQGFNTEAFF.